The 23 T cell receptor beta chains presented below share a single source sample, sequenced in a study of T cell responses to AZD1222 COVID-19 vaccine. Data came from immunoSEQ multiplex PCR; TCRdb stores just in-frame clones and leaves some out. The sample comprises roughly 100,000 clones, 90% of which are singletons, and more than 4.5% rests with the top ten. The material sequenced was peripheral blood, taken on day 0 of AZD1222 vaccination. The receptors here all came from an adult in good health.

V gene TRBV3-1 (or the pseudogene TRBV3-2) combines with J gene TRBJ1-2; D possibly corresponds to TRBD1 (5 bases). This CDR3 is built from 14 residues. Looked up from germline, CDR1 is LGHDT and CDR2 is YNNKEL (reference sequence). V dropped 4 bases and J dropped 2 bases, with 11 bases sitting between them. The CDR3 DNA reads TGTGCCAGCAGCCCCCAGGACACCAACTATGGCTACACCTTC. It codes for CASSPQDTNYGYTF.

The rearrangement links TRBV3-1 (or the pseudogene TRBV3-2) to TRBJ1-5; TRBD1 is a possible D gene (5 bases). CDR3 length: 15 amino acids. Germline loops: CDR1 LGHDT, CDR2 YNNKEL (reference sequence). V lost 5 bases, J lost 5 bases, and 16 bases lay in between. The CDR3 here is CASSKSTAYDQPQHF. The DNA for the CDR3 is TGTGCCAGCAGCAAATCGACAGCCTATGATCAGCCCCAGCATTTT.

The V call is TRBV7-9, the J call TRBJ1-1; no clear D. The ends were cut back, 2 bases at V and 6 bases at J, with 13 bases in the middle. The V gene's germline CDR1 is SEHNR and CDR2 FQNEAQ (reference sequence). The CDR3 consists of 14 residues. The CDR3 sequence: CASSLRTETPEAFF. The DNA for the CDR3 is TGTGCCAGCAGCTTACGGACGGAGACACCTGAAGCTTTCTTT.

Here the CDR3 DNA reads TGCGCCAGCAGCCGGGCTTGGTCCACAGATACGCAGTATTTT. It specifies CASSRAWSTDTQYF. This chain links TRBV5-1 with TRBJ2-3; no clear D. Germline lookup yields CDR1 SGHRS and CDR2 YFSETQ. CDR3 size: 14 residues. V lost 4 bases and J lost 2, with 11 bases in between.

This clone turned up a few times. The chain couples TRBV19 to TRBJ1-1, with D unresolved. Per the germline V gene, CDR1 is LNHDA and CDR2 is SQIVND (reference sequence). V was trimmed by 7 bases and J by 6 bases, leaving 15 bases between them. The CDR3 length is 13 residues. DNA of the CDR3: TGTGCCAGTAAGTTCGGTGATCTGGCTGAAGCTTTCTTT. Amino acid sequence: CASKFGDLAEAFF.

V and J are TRBV3-1 (or the pseudogene TRBV3-2) and TRBJ2-1, with 7 bases matching TRBD2. There are 15 residues in the CDR3. Germline V CDR1 and CDR2: LGHDT, YNNKEL (reference sequence). With 1 base clipped from V and 14 bases from J, the junction kept 14 bases outside the gene matches. In DNA, the CDR3 is TGTGCCAGCAGCCAAGGTGGAGGCTCTGCGGGGGAGGAGTTCTTC. Residues: CASSQGGGSAGEEFF.

The V gene is TRBV19, the J gene TRBJ1-2; 10 bases are shared with TRBD1. This CDR3 comprises 17 residues. Germline-derived CDR1 and CDR2 are LNHDA and SQIVND (reference sequence). V was clipped by 5 bases and J by 4 bases; unmatched bases: 13. CDR3 protein: CASSRGVGGTGVYGYTF. Written as DNA, the CDR3 is TGTGCCAGTAGTCGAGGAGTTGGTGGGACAGGGGTCTATGGCTACACCTTC.

This CDR3 reads CASSLAGAENIQYF. The CDR3 DNA follows: TGTGCCAGCAGCTTGGCCGGGGCAGAGAACATTCAGTACTTC. V gene TRBV5-4 combines with J gene TRBJ2-4; D may correspond to TRBD1 or TRBD2 (5 bases each). Trimming took off 0 bases at V and 7 bases at J, with 11 bases between the two ends. The CDR3 covers 14 residues. Germline assignment: CDR1 SGHNT and CDR2 YYREEE (reference sequence).

The chain has TRBV5-1 and TRBJ2-3, with D maybe TRBD2 (6 bases). Germline V CDR1 and CDR2: SGHRS, YFSETQ. The CDR3 sequence is 16 residues long. V dropped 4 bases and J dropped 0 bases, with 15 bases sitting between them. CDR3 in amino acids: CASSGGMSASTDTQYF. The DNA for the CDR3 is TGCGCCAGCAGCGGGGGGATGTCAGCAAGCACAGATACGCAGTATTTT.

This clone came up a few times. J is TRBJ2-1 and V is TRBV27; possibly TRBD2 for D (7 bases). Germline-derived CDR1 and CDR2 are MNHEY and SMNVEV (reference sequence). The CDR3 consists of 17 residues. V was shortened by 3 bases and J by 7 bases, with 22 bases between the two germline ends. Written as DNA, the CDR3 is TGTGCCAGCAGTTTTCGGGTCGTGTTGGGGGGGGCGAATGAGCAGTTCTTC. Amino acids: CASSFRVVLGGANEQFF.

The chain uses TRBV6-6 and TRBJ1-5; D remains ambiguous. The CDR3 sequence is 14 residues long. In germline, CDR1 is MNHNY, CDR2 SVGAGI (reference sequence). Trimming shortened V by 6 bases and J by 3 bases, and 12 bases separated the two germline ends. Here the CDR3 reads CASSPMMYNQPQHF. The CDR3, as DNA: TGTGCCAGCAGCCCTATGATGTACAATCAGCCCCAGCATTTT.

Here the CDR3 DNA reads TGCAGCGTTGAGTCTGGGTACGGCACTGAAGCTTTCTTT. Its translation: CSVESGYGTEAFF. The V and J genes are TRBV29-1 and TRBJ1-1; D gene ambiguous. In germline, CDR1 is SQVTM, CDR2 ANQGSEA. With 3 bases removed from V and 4 bases from J, the gap between germline ends came to 12 bases. There are 13 residues in the CDR3.

The V call is TRBV28, the J call TRBJ1-5; D is perhaps TRBD1 (5 bases). The V end was cut by 3 bases, the J end by 3 bases, with 15 bases between. The CDR3 sequence is 16 residues long. CDR1 is MDHEN, CDR2 SYDVKM, per germline. The DNA for the CDR3 is TGTGCCAGCAGTTTTAATTCACGGGGGATCAATCAGCCCCAGCATTTT. Its translation: CASSFNSRGINQPQHF.

The chain carries TRBV28 and TRBJ2-3; D not certain. CDR1 and CDR2 (germline): MDHEN, SYDVKM. Between the trimmed V and J ends, which lost 5 bases and 0 bases, there was a span of 6 bases. The CDR3 has 13 residues. The CDR3 nucleotides are TGTGCCAGCAGTCCACCTAGCACAGATACGCAGTATTTT. Translating it yields CASSPPSTDTQYF.

The V gene is TRBV7-2, the J gene TRBJ1-2; unclear D gene. Trimming took off 3 bases at V and 13 bases at J, with 12 bases between the two ends. This CDR3 has 11 residues. Germline V lookup: CDR1 SGHTA, CDR2 FQGNSA. CDR3 protein: CASSFSRTPTF. CDR3 DNA sequence: TGTGCCAGCAGCTTTAGCCGGACCCCCACCTTC.

CDR3 sequence: CASSPRQGSSYNSPLHF. DNA of the CDR3: TGTGCCAGCAGCCCGCGACAGGGGAGCTCCTATAATTCACCCCTCCACTTT. V usage is TRBV13 and J usage is TRBJ1-6; 8 positions agree with TRBD1. Germline trimming cut 5 bases from V and 0 bases from J; bases unmatched to any gene: 6. Per the germline V gene, CDR1 is PRHDT and CDR2 is FYEKMQ (reference sequence). The CDR3 loop spans 17 amino acids. Variable domain in full (rest from reference TRBV13 and TRBJ1-6): AAGVIQSPRHLIKEKRETATLKCYPIPRHDTVYWYQQGPGQDPQFLISFYEKMQSDKGSIPDRFSAQQFSDYHSELNMSSLELGDSALYFCASSPRQGSSYNSPLHFGNGTRLTVT.

The genes are TRBV29-1 and TRBJ1-2; a possible D gene is TRBD1 (5 bases). CDR1 and CDR2 (germline): SQVTM, ANQGSEA. This CDR3 comprises 13 residues. V was cut by 3 bases and J by 4 bases, with 12 bases left in between. Here the CDR3 reads CSVEAGGGYGYTF. CDR3 DNA sequence: TGCAGCGTTGAGGCGGGGGGAGGCTATGGCTACACCTTC.

This clone appeared a single time. The V and J genes are TRBV30 and TRBJ1-5; D is unclear. The CDR3 length is 15 residues. The ends were cut back, 2 bases at V and 3 bases at J, with 14 bases in the middle. Germline CDR1 GTSNPN, CDR2 SVGIG (reference sequence). The CDR3 DNA follows: TGTGCCTGGAGTCCCCGGACCGGCCCCAATCAGCCCCAGCATTTT. Translating gives CAWSPRTGPNQPQHF.

This rearrangement joins TRBV11-3 to TRBJ1-2; no clear D gene. The CDR3 loop spans 16 amino acids. The V gene lost 1 base and the J gene lost 2 bases, with 14 bases spanning the gap. Germline V lookup: CDR1 SGHNT, CDR2 YENEEA. The CDR3 coding sequence is TGTGCCAGCAGCTTAGTTCCCCCAAATCTCAACTATGGCTACACCTTC. Translation gives CASSLVPPNLNYGYTF.

J is TRBJ1-2 and V is TRBV7-5; TRBD1, as called in the table, went unchecked against the DNA. TRBV7-5 is a pseudogene. The CDR3 consists of 14 residues. CDR3 in DNA: TGTGCCAGAAGCCTATCGGGACAGGGGAACGGCTACACCTTC. Protein product: CARSLSGQGNGYTF.

The chain has TRBV3-1 (or the pseudogene TRBV3-2) and TRBJ2-1; the match to TRBD2 covers 8 bases. The CDR3 totals 15 residues. After removal of 2 bases from V and 0 bases from J, the junction contained 0 bases not matched to a gene. Germline V CDR1 and CDR2: LGHDT, YNNKEL (reference sequence). The CDR3: CASSQSGSSYNEQFF. CDR3 bases: TGTGCCAGCAGCCAAAGCGGGAGCTCCTACAATGAGCAGTTCTTC.

This chain links TRBV11-2 with TRBJ2-5, with TRBD1 as a possible D gene (6 bases). Trimming left V 5 bases short and J 5 bases short, with 12 bases between. CDR3 length: 13 amino acids. CDR1 and CDR2 (germline): SGHAT, FQNNGV. The CDR3 sequence: CASSLQGSETQYF. The CDR3 nucleotides read TGTGCCAGCAGCCTACAGGGTTCGGAGACCCAGTACTTC.

This clone appeared once. The genes are TRBV7-2 and TRBJ1-2, with D possibly being TRBD1 (5 bases). Germline values: CDR1 SGHTA, CDR2 FQGNSA. The ends were cut back, 5 bases at V and 8 bases at J, with 27 bases in the middle. The CDR3 length is 17 residues. The CDR3: CASSHPPWGLTSVGYTF. The DNA of the CDR3 is TGTGCCAGCAGCCACCCTCCGTGGGGCTTGACAAGTGTCGGCTACACCTTC.